This TCR beta chain was documented in a study of shared clonotypes between healthy human individuals. For this clone: The identical CDR3 is also encoded by other nucleotide sequences in the sample.

In the authors' workflow: As immunoSEQ supplied junction-only sequences (without quality scores), filtering differed. The protocol was immunoSEQ multiplex PCR, while the TCRdb copy is restricted to in-frame clones and leaves out a portion. The V and J calls and clone size were taken over from that table, and D and trimming were inferred from the DNA. Counted here are a few million clones, around 92% occurring once; the ten biggest clones make up 0.37%. This sequence originates from a man younger than 35 in good health. Some clones in this sample may be carry-over from other donors' samples. Sequenced: naive CD4+ T cells from PBMCs. Subset noted: CD45RA+ positively selected.

CDR3 sequence: CASSLLDMNTEAFF. Here the CDR3 DNA reads TGCGCCAGCAGCTTGCTGGACATGAACACTGAAGCTTTCTTT. This chain links TRBV5-1 with TRBJ1-1, with D tentatively TRBD1 (5 bases). The CDR3 spans 14 residues. Trimming stripped 1 base from V and 0 bases from J, with 7 bases between. Per the germline V gene, CDR1 is SGHRS and CDR2 is YFSETQ.